This T cell receptor beta chain was documented in a study of blood T cell repertoires in COVID-19. Measured with immunoSEQ multiplex PCR; TCRdb has only the in-frame clones, and not every one. The repertoire holds roughly 410,000 clones, with roughly 86% as singletons. This clone was picked up many times. The CDR3 length is 14 residues. V lost 4 bases to trimming and J lost 6 bases; unmatched junction nucleotides: 5. CDR1 is SGHDN and CDR2 is FVKESK in the germline V gene. Material: peripheral blood. The receptor's source is a woman in her fifties or sixties with COVID-19, enrolled during active disease. V is TRBV14 and J is TRBJ2-7; the match to TRBD1 covers 11 bases. CDR3 DNA sequence: TGTGCCAGCAGCCGGGACAGGGGGTTCCGCGAGCAGTACTTC. Translation: CASSRDRGFREQYF.